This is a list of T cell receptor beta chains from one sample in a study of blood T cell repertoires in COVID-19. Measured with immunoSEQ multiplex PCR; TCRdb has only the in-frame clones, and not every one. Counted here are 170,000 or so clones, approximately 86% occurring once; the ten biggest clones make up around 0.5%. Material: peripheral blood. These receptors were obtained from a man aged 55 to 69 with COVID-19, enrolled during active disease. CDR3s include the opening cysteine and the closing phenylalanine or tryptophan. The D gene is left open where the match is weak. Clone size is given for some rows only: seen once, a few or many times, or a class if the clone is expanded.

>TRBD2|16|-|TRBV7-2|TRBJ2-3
TGTGCCAGCAGCTTAGGACTAGCGGGGGCGGGAGATACGCAGTATTTT
CASSLGLAGAGDTQYF
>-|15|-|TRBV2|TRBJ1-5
TGTGCCAGCAGTGCTCAGGGACATAGCAATCAGCCCCAGCATTTT
CASSAQGHSNQPQHF
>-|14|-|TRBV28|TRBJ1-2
TGTGCCAGCAGTTTTGATCCCAGGGTCTACGGCTACACCTTC
CASSFDPRVYGYTF
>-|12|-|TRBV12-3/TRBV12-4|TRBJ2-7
TGTGCCAGCAAGGGCAGGGCCTACGAGCAGTACTTC
CASKGRAYEQYF
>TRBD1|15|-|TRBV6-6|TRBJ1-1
TGTGCCAGCAGTTACGTAAGACAGGGGAACACTGAAGCTTTCTTT
CASSYVRQGNTEAFF
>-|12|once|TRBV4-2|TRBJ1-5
TGTGCCAGCAGCTTCCCTAATCAGCCCCAGCATTTT
CASSFPNQPQHF
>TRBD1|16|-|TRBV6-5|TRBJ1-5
TGTGCCAGCAGTTACTCTTGGCAGGGGGCCAATCAGCCCCAGCATTTT
CASSYSWQGANQPQHF
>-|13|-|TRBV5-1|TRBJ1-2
TGCGCCAGCAGCCTGACATTTAACTATGGCTACACCTTC
CASSLTFNYGYTF
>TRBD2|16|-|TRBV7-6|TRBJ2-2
TGTGCCACCTCACTAGCGCAAGCTAACAATGGCGGGGAGCTGTTTTTT
CATSLAQANNGGELFF
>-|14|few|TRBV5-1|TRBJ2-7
TGCGCCAGCAGCCCGGGGACACCACCCTACGAGCAGTACTTC
CASSPGTPPYEQYF
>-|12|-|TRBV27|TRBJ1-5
TGTGCCAGCAGTCCCACCACAGGGCCCCAGCATTTT
CASSPTTGPQHF
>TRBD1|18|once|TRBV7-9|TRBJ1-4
TGTGCCAGCAGCTTAGCCGGGACAGGGGGTTCGACTAATGAAAAACTGTTTTTT
CASSLAGTGGSTNEKLFF
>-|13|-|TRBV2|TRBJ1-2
TGTGCCAGCAGTGAATTCAGGTCGTATGGCTACACCTTC
CASSEFRSYGYTF
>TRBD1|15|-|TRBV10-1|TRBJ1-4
TGCGCCAGCACTATAGGGACAGCGGTTAATGAAAAACTGTTTTTT
CASTIGTAVNEKLFF
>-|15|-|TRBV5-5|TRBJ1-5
TGTGCCAGCAGCTTGGGCCAGGGCACATTTCAGCCCCAGCATTTT
CASSLGQGTFQPQHF
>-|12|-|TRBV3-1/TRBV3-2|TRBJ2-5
TGTGCCAGCAGCCAAGGGAGGGAGACCCAGTACTTC
CASSQGRETQYF
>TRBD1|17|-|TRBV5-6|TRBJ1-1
TGTGCCAGCAGCTTGGTAGGGGGCTCTGCTGGGAACACTGAAGCTTTCTTT
CASSLVGGSAGNTEAFF
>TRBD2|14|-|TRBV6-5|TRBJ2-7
TGTGCCAGCAGTACTAGCGGGGGAACCTACGAGCAGTACTTC
CASSTSGGTYEQYF
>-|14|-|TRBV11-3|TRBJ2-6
TGTGCCATACAGGGCTTCTCTGGGGCCAACGTCCTGACTTTC
CAIQGFSGANVLTF
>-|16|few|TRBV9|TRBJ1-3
TGTGCCAGCAGCGAGGAGACGTTTTCCTCTGGAAACACCATATATTTT
CASSEETFSSGNTIYF
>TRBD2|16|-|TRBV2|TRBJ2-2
TGTGCCAGCAGACCCAGGAGCGGGGGAAACACCGGGGAGCTGTTTTTT
CASRPRSGGNTGELFF
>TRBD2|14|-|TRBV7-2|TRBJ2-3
TGTGCCAGCAGCTTAGTCGGGGGGGCAGATACGCAGTATTTT
CASSLVGGADTQYF
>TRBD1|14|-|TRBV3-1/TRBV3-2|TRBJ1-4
TGTGCCAGCAGCAAAGGGGGCGGTGGGGAAAAACTGTTTTTT
CASSKGGGGEKLFF
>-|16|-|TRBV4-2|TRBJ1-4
TGTGCCAGCAGCCAAGCTTGGCAGACAACTAATGAAAAACTGTTTTTT
CASSQAWQTTNEKLFF
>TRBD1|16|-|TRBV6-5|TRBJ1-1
TGTGCCAGCAGTTATACCCGGAACAGGGGGAACACTGAAGCTTTCTTT
CASSYTRNRGNTEAFF
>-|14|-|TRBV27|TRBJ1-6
TGTGCCAGCAGTTCTACAGGTTATAATTCACCCCTCCACTTT
CASSSTGYNSPLHF
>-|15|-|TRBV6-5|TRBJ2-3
TGTGCCAGCAGTTATCGGGGGGCGGGCACAGATACGCAGTATTTT
CASSYRGAGTDTQYF
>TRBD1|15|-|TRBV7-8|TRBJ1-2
TGTGCCAGCAGCATACAACAGGGGGCCGGCTATGGCTACACCTTC
CASSIQQGAGYGYTF
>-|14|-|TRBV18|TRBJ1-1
TGTGCCAGCTCACCCAACAGGGTGGAGACTGAAGCTTTCTTT
CASSPNRVETEAFF
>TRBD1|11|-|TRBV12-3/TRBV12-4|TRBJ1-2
TGTGCCAGCAGTTTAGGGGGACAGGTCCTCTTC
CASSLGGQVLF
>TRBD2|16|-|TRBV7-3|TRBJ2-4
TGTGCCAGCAGCTCTCAAGCGGGGGTAACCAAAAACATTCAGTACTTC
CASSSQAGVTKNIQYF
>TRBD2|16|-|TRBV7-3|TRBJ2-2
TGTGCCAGCAGCTTAACGACTAGCGGGAGATTTGGGGAGCTGTTTTTT
CASSLTTSGRFGELFF
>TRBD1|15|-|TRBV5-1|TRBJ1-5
TGCGCCAGCAGCTCACAGGGGGGGAGCAATCAGCCCCAGCATTTT
CASSSQGGSNQPQHF
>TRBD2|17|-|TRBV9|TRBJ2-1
TGTGCCAGCAGCGTAGCTGTGGGACTAGCGGTTTACAATGAGCAGTTCTTC
CASSVAVGLAVYNEQFF
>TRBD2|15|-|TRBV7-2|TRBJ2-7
TGTGCCAGCAGCCCCGGACTAGCGGGTTTCTACGAGCAGTACTTC
CASSPGLAGFYEQYF
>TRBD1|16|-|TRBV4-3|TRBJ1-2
TGCGCCAGCAGCCAAGATTGGGGGACAGGGGGCGGAGGCTACACCTTC
CASSQDWGTGGGGYTF
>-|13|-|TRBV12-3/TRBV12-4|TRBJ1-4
TGTGCCAGCAGTTTAGGGTCGGTTGAAAAACTGTTTTTT
CASSLGSVEKLFF
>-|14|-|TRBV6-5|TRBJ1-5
TGTGCCAGCACCCAGGGCGTTGGCAATCAGCCCCAGCATTTT
CASTQGVGNQPQHF
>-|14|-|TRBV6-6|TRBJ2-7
TGTGCCAGCAGAACGGTTACAGGACAAAGGGAGCAGTACTTC
CASRTVTGQREQYF
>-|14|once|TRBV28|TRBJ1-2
TGTGCCAGCAGTTCGACGTCTTCGGGCTATGGCTACACCTTC
CASSSTSSGYGYTF
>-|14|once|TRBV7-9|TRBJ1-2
TGTGCCAGCAGCCAAGGGGCACCGAGCCATGGCTACACCTTC
CASSQGAPSHGYTF
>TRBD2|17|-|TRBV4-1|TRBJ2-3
TGCGCCAGCAGCCAAGTGCCTAGCGGGGGGGCCACAGATACGCAGTATTTT
CASSQVPSGGATDTQYF
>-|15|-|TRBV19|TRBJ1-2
TGTGCCAGTAGTATTGGGGGGAGAGCTAACTATGGCTACACCTTC
CASSIGGRANYGYTF
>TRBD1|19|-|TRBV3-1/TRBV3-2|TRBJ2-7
TGTGCCAGCAGCCCGGGGACAGGGAGAGGGAGGGCCGAATTGCACGAGCAGTACTTC
CASSPGTGRGRAELHEQYF
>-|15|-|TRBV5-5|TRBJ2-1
TGTGCCAGCAGCTCCCCGCAGGGGGGCTACAATGAGCAGTTCTTC
CASSSPQGGYNEQFF
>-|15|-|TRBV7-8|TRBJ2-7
TGTGCCAGCAGCTTAGAGGAGTGGAGCTCCTACGAGCAGTACTTC
CASSLEEWSSYEQYF
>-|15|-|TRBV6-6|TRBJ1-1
TGTGCCAGCAGTACGAACCGGGACATCAACACTGAAGCTTTCTTT
CASSTNRDINTEAFF
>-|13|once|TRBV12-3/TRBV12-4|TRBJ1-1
TGTGCCAGCAGTTCTACACGGAACAGAGGGGCTTTCTTT
CASSSTRNRGAFF
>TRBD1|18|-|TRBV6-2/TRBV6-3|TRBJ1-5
TGTGCCAGCAGTTACACCGGGACAGTCGTGAGTGCTATTCAGCCCCAGCATTTT
CASSYTGTVVSAIQPQHF
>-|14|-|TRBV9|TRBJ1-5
TGTGCCAGCAGCGTAGGGCAGGGGAATCAGCCCCAGCATTTT
CASSVGQGNQPQHF
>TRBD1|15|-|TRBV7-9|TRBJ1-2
TGTGCCAGCAGCTTAGACAGGGGGCGGTATGATGGCTACACCTTC
CASSLDRGRYDGYTF
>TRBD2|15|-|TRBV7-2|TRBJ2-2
TGTGCCAGCAGCTTGGCTAGCGGGCCAATCGGGGAGCTGTTTTTT
CASSLASGPIGELFF
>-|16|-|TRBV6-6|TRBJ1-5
TGTGCCAGCAGTTATATGGGGGGGCGAAGCAATCAGCCCCAGCATTTT
CASSYMGGRSNQPQHF
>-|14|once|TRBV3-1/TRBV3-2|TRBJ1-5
TGTGCCAGCAGCCCCTACGGGATCAATCAGCCCCAGCATTTT
CASSPYGINQPQHF
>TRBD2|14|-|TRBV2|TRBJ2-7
TGTGCCAGCAGTGAGGCGGGGGGCCCGTACGAGCAGTACTTC
CASSEAGGPYEQYF